This paragraph reports one T cell receptor (beta chain). The target of this receptor is not known. The input lacks base qualities; no much larger clone sits a single base away. From the cysteine through the phenylalanine, the CDR3 covers 14 amino acids. CDR3 DNA only is kept here, 42 bases in frame from base 1. The germline V gene encodes CDR1 MDHEN and CDR2 SYDVKM. Trimming takes 6 bases off V and 4 bases off J; junction bases not matched to a gene: 7. For sequencing of the TCRbeta CDR3 region, genomic DNA was extracted from the sorted cells. The immunoSEQ Assay was used for sequencing of TCRbeta CDR3 regions. The clones in this table, taken by TCRdb from immuneACCESS, are in-frame only. Not every clone is retained; where verified, under half of the shortfall comes from an unresolved V gene, and the cause of the rest is unknown. Present in this sample are approximately 22,000 clones, 84% of which were seen just once. Jointly, the top ten make up roughly 30% of the sample.

These data belong to a study of OX40 agonist ivuxolimab in advanced cancers. General notes on the study: Ivuxolimab, which targeted the costimulatory receptor OX40 (CD134), was an agonistic, fully human IgG2 monoclonal antibody. In the dose-escalation cohort, around four fifths of patients were male, and the mean age was 60 years with a range of about 20 to 80. Intravenous ivuxolimab was administered to patients every 2 weeks at six dose levels: 0.01, 0.1, 0.3, 1.5, 3 and 10 mg/kg. The purpose of peripheral TCRbeta sequencing was to test whether ivuxolimab changed TCR sequence diversity and led to clonal T-cell expansion. The paper describes the monotherapy dose-escalation part (N of about 57 patients) of the phase I trial of ivuxolimab. Of the approximately 50 dose-escalation patients, hepatocellular carcinoma was present in some 19, melanoma in about 15, renal cell carcinoma in 9 and head and neck cancer in 9. Patients were allowed to have had prior anti-PD-1, anti-PD-L1 or anti-CTLA-4 therapy, and approximately 40% of the dose-escalation patients had previously received checkpoint inhibitors. Partial responses occurred in three dose-escalation patients: two with cutaneous melanoma and one with hepatocellular carcinoma. Summary of the overall study and its limitations: After ivuxolimab, expanded clones were on average more numerous among CD8+ T cells than among CD4+ T cells. At doses of 0.1 to 3.0 mg/kg, clonal expansion of both CD4+ and CD8+ blood T cells was observed from baseline to week 6. Antigen specificity was not determined for the clonally expanded peripheral T cells. In the 0.1-3.0 mg/kg groups, partial responders were among the patients with the lowest normalized peripheral clonal expansion, particularly in CD8+ T cells. Low levels of normalized T-cell clonal expansion were also seen in some patients who did not respond.

The trial excluded patients who had a history of autoimmune disease or who were on systemic immunosuppression. Peripheral blood for TCR sequencing was collected from all dose cohorts at baseline, on cycle 4 day 1, and on cycle 7 day 1. Samples came from an open-label, multicenter, first-in-human phase I dose-escalation trial of ivuxolimab. The trial enrolled adults with locally advanced or metastatic head and neck squamous cell, hepatocellular, melanoma or renal cell carcinoma. Before TCR sequencing, CD4+ T cells and CD8+ T cells were sorted from peripheral blood as separate populations. The sequences come from CD4+ or CD8+ T cells sorted from blood, collected in a trial of the OX40 agonist ivuxolimab. The chain was built from TRBV28 and TRBJ2-3; the central 7 bases match TRBD2. The receptor's source is an adult with an advanced solid tumor such as melanoma, head and neck, liver or kidney cancer. The CDR3 corresponds to CASSSGLDPDTQYF. Read as DNA, the sequence is TGTGCCAGCAGCTCCGGACTAGACCCAGATACGCAGTATTTT. Beyond the CDR3, the reference TRBV28 and TRBJ2-3 genes provide the residues; the full variable domain reads: DVKVTQSSRYLVKRTGEKVFLECVQDMDHENMFWYRQDPGLGLRLIYFSYDVKMKEKGDIPEGYSVSREKKERFSLILESASTNQTSMYLCASSSGLDPDTQYFGPGTRLTVL.